This T cell receptor beta chain was documented in a study of cytomegalovirus exposure and HLA in healthy donors (TCRdb year 2017). Regarding the study in general: The 666 repertoires of the first cohort and the roughly 120 validation repertoires were produced on the same platform, according to a later analysis. The study aimed to test whether cataloging public T cell receptors could reveal signatures of past pathogen exposure. Along with the roughly 670-subject first cohort, a separate validation cohort of 120 different subjects was used. To predict cytomegalovirus infection status, the study brought together high-throughput TCR immunosequencing, statistical association of individual TCRs with disease status, and machine learning. Broader findings and caveats from the paper: In vitro tests confirmed that a few of the cytomegalovirus-associated TCR beta chains recognize cytomegalovirus antigens. The classifier was reported to diagnose cytomegalovirus status with high specificity and sensitivity in both the original cohort and the validation cohort. A later analysis lacked HLA typing for the validation cohort, so it scored co-occurrence in that cohort across all 110 or so repertoires. The authors suggested that the approach could potentially be extended to other disease states and immunological phenotypes. The study listed 164 TCR beta chains as associated with cytomegalovirus. In a later analysis, TCRs clustered in the first cohort were found to also tend to co-occur in the 110 or so validation repertoires, with 90% to 95% of cluster scores above 0. Most TCR sequences were seen in very few donors, while some public TCRs were found in many individuals.

About this clone: Its antigen has not been determined. Within one base of it there is no much larger clone, and no base qualities were kept.

Donors formed part of the validation cohort, which comprised over a hundred subjects and was distinct from the first cohort of under 850 subjects. Library construction relied on the immunoSEQ multiplex PCR assay. The study's processing was this. A statistical classification framework was built for diagnosing cytomegalovirus status from the catalog of TCR beta chain sequences. Sourced from immuneACCESS, this table was stored by TCRdb with only in-frame sequences that have V and J called. A share of the clones is absent; for the studies checked, an unresolved V gene accounts for under half, and the remainder has no known explanation. That table furnishes V, J and clone size, whereas the DNA furnished D and trimming. The sample table records roughly 50,000 clones; 93% of these occur just once. Clones ranked in the top ten supply around 1.7% of the sample. For CDR1 and CDR2, the germline V gene lists SGHRS and YFSETQ. The CDR3, cysteine through phenylalanine, is 14 amino acids long. Solely the CDR3 DNA is kept, with 42 bases framed from the first base. Here V drops 0 bases and J drops 4 bases, and the junction holds 3 bases not matched to any gene.

The chain links TRBV5-1 with TRBJ2-5, and 7 junction bases match TRBD1. The TCR sequence derives from a woman aged 18-29 years in good health and CMV-seropositive. Sequencing was performed on PBMCs. The DNA reads as follows: TGCGCCAGCAGCTTGGAAACAGGGGCAGAGACCCAGTACTTC. This gives the protein CASSLETGAETQYF.